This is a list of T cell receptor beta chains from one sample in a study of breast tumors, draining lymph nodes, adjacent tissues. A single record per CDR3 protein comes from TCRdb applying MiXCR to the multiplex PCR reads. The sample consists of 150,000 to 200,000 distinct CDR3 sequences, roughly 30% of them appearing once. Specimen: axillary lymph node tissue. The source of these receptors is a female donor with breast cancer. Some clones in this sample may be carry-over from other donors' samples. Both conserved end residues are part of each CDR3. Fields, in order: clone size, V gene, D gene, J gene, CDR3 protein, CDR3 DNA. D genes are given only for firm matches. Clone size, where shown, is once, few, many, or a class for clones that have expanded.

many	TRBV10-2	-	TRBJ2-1	CASREDRRNEQFF	TGCGCCAGCAGGGAGGACCGGCGCAATGAGCAGTTCTTC
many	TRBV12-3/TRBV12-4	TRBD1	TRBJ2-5	CASTRTGSVETQYF	TGTGCCAGCACGCGGACAGGGTCCGTCGAGACCCAGTACTTC
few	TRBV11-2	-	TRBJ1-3	CASSLLREPPSRTIYF	TGTGCCAGCAGCCTTCTGAGGGAACCGCCAAGCCGCACCATATATTTT
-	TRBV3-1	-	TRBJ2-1	CASSLGGGEQFF	TGTGCCAGCAGCCTGGGAGGTGGTGAGCAGTTCTTC
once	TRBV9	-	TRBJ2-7	CASSVAGRYEQYF	TGTGCCAGCAGCGTAGCTGGGAGGTACGAGCAGTACTTC
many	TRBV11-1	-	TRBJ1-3	CASSPATVRSGNTIYF	TGTGCCAGCAGCCCAGCCACCGTACGCTCTGGAAACACCATATATTTT
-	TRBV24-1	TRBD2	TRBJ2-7	CATSEYPGGSEQYF	TGTGCCACCAGTGAATATCCGGGAGGATCCGAGCAGTACTTC
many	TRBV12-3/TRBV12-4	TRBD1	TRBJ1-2	CASKPLQGQGRGYTF	TGTGCCAGCAAACCTCTCCAGGGACAGGGGAGAGGCTACACCTTC
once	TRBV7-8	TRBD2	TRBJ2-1	CASSVEGITSGGFNEQFF	TGTGCCAGCAGCGTTGAGGGAATTACTAGCGGGGGGTTCAATGAGCAGTTCTTC
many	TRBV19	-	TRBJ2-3	CASRAYTQYF	TGTGCCAGTAGGGCTTATACGCAGTATTTT
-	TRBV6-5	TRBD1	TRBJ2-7	CASSHSDRPAYEQYF	TGTGCCAGCAGTCACTCGGACAGGCCAGCCTACGAGCAGTACTTC